These T cell receptor beta chains were read from a single sample in a study of graft-versus-host responses after intestinal transplantation. TCRdb's copy holds only in-frame clones and misses some; the assay was immunoSEQ multiplex PCR. This sample has roughly 73,000 clones, with 80% to 90% found just once. Their specific antigens are unknown. The source was unstimulated CD8+ T cells sorted from spleen or lymph node cells, collected before transplant. All receptors come from a human donor who was the organ donor for an intestinal transplant. Each CDR3 is given with its conserved first and last residue.

v_gene	j_gene	CDR3aa
TRBV6-1	TRBJ1-6	CASSELIRVEAGANSPLHF
TRBV29-1	TRBJ1-2	CSVETGHSYGYTF
TRBV5-1	TRBJ2-5	CASSLVGQETQYF
TRBV2	TRBJ1-2	CASIEGAGGYTF
TRBV4-1	TRBJ1-6	CASSPSTGDYGSPLHF
TRBV6-5	TRBJ2-5	CASGLGQETQYF
TRBV4-1	TRBJ2-4	CASSQDIEAKNIQYF
TRBV5-8	TRBJ1-6	CASSPSRGSPLHF
TRBV5-1	TRBJ2-6	CASSMIRDRVSGANVLTF
TRBV19	TRBJ2-7	CASSIGASGYEQYF
TRBV7-9	TRBJ1-1	CASSRTGGTNTEAFF
TRBV14	TRBJ1-2	CASSHGQVVGDGYTF
TRBV2	TRBJ2-7	CASTWDRSSSYEQYF
TRBV28	TRBJ2-3	CASKRTGTDTQYF
TRBV19	TRBJ1-3	CASSMGNSGNTIYF
TRBV11-2	TRBJ2-7	CASSPPPGTVTSYEQYF
TRBV6-5	TRBJ2-7	CASSPSSGGPYEQYF
TRBV10-1	TRBJ2-7	CATSLGQGYEQYF
TRBV29-1	TRBJ1-1	CSVSGEARVNTEAFF
TRBV6-1	TRBJ1-1	CATTLPGQLNTEAFF
TRBV11-2	TRBJ2-7	CASSLMGEYEQYF
TRBV28	TRBJ2-7	CASSLTGHEQYF
TRBV6-5	TRBJ1-5	CASSPGLRNQPQHF
TRBV4-1	TRBJ2-7	CASSQGGGRSYEQYF
TRBV2	TRBJ2-1	CAGGDVENNEQFF
TRBV27	TRBJ2-5	CASSLSLGETQYF
TRBV7-9	TRBJ2-1	CASSQLAGLNEQFF
TRBV5-1	TRBJ2-5	CASSLFWALQETQYF
TRBV2	TRBJ1-4	CASSDQADNGKLFF
TRBV28	TRBJ1-1	CASSSGGGFGYTEAFF
TRBV27	TRBJ1-1	CASSLRRGGNTEAFF
TRBV7-9	TRBJ1-2	CASSPRGGINYGYTF
TRBV27	TRBJ2-3	CASSPLLSTDTQYF
TRBV4-1	TRBJ2-1	CASKQVGVPVKQFF
TRBV2	TRBJ2-7	CATTDGLRQYF
TRBV7-6	TRBJ2-1	CASGRDSFNEQFF
TRBV6-5	TRBJ1-1	CATPGPPSPFF
TRBV5-1	TRBJ1-2	CASSTPGTVGYTF
TRBV19	TRBJ2-1	CASSKDRGTYNEQFF
TRBV6-1	TRBJ2-7	CASADPRQGYEQYF
TRBV28	TRBJ1-1	CASSLPGQVGGTEAFF
TRBV4-2	TRBJ1-1	CASSQGYVRNTEAFF
TRBV12-2	TRBJ2-2	CASRLAGDRASTGELFF
TRBV11-2	TRBJ2-7	CASSVSYEQYF
TRBV5-8	TRBJ2-3	CASSGGRTAVDTQYF
TRBV5-8	TRBJ2-7	CASTSDSVQLEQYF
TRBV4-1	TRBJ2-1	CASSPTAGGLDEQFF
TRBV6-6	TRBJ2-2	CAVLYPNTGELFF
TRBV4-2	.	CASSRGVGAYEQYF
TRBV18	TRBJ2-7	CASSLRDRDIYEQYF
TRBV11-2	TRBJ2-1	CASRGSLPSYNEQFF
TRBV11-2	TRBJ2-2	CASSLLGLDAGELFF
TRBV4-1	TRBJ2-1	CASTTTWEPYNEQFF
TRBV4-1	TRBJ1-5	CASSQDRWRDFSNQPQHF
TRBV5-4	TRBJ2-7	CASSLGQEMYEQYF